This T cell receptor (beta chain) was recorded in a study of T cells in Graves' hyperthyroidism and ophthalmopathy. Across the whole study: At the time of initial diagnosis and before any treatment, peripheral blood was collected.

It was uncontrolled infection, other autoimmune disease, pregnancy or lactation that excluded patients. Around 10 ml fresh peripheral blood yielded the PBMCs. This clonotype came up a few times. The antigen remains undetermined. The length of the CDR3 is 16 residues. CDR1 is LGHNA and CDR2 is YSLEER in the germline V gene. The trim removed 0 bases at V and 7 bases at J, leaving 8 bases unmatched. Researchers took RNA transcripts and amplified the TCR beta CDR3 regions from them. Carried out on the TCR CDR3, a first-round RT-PCR used the HTBI primer set. TCRdb processed the multiplex PCR reads anew with MiXCR; each CDR3 protein has one entry. The profile shows 500,000 to 650,000 distinct CDR3 sequences, more than 15% of them singletons. Broader study findings: Clonotypes that were expanded in thyroid above 0.001 mostly appeared in blood too.

The TCR comes from a woman under 30 with Graves' ophthalmopathy. Sequenced input: blood. This chain connects TRBV4-3 to TRBJ2-1; 8 positions match TRBD2. The CDR3 nucleotides are TGCGCCAGCAGCCAAGATTCGGGAGGGTTGGGTAATGAGCAGTTCTTC. This sequence encodes CASSQDSGGLGNEQFF.